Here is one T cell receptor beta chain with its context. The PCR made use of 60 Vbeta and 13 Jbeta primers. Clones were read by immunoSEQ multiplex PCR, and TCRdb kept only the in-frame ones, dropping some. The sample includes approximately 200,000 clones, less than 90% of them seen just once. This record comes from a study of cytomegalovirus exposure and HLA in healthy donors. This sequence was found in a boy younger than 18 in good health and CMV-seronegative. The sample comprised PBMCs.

In nucleotides, the CDR3 is TGTGCCAGCAGCTATTTCACTAGCGGGTATTCAACCTACGAGCAGTACTTC. Translated, it gives CASSYFTSGYSTYEQYF. The rearrangement links TRBV5-4 to TRBJ2-7; 9 positions agree with TRBD2. V lost 3 bases and J lost 2; bases outside the gene matches: 12. This CDR3 comprises 17 residues. CDR1 SGHNT and CDR2 YYREEE come from the germline V gene (reference sequence).